This is a list of T cell receptor beta chains from one sample in a study of blood T cell repertoires in COVID-19. The repertoire was sequenced with immunoSEQ multiplex PCR; TCRdb's copy has only in-frame clones and lacks some. In the table there are 200,000 to 250,000 clones, approximately 90% of which are singletons. The material sequenced was peripheral blood. These receptor sequences come from a woman aged 40 to 50 with acute or convalescent COVID-19. Each CDR3 is given with its conserved first and last residue. D genes are given only for firm matches. Expanded clones get a size class; other rows say once, few or many, or leave the size out.

CAWSTGDGNSPLHF,TGTGCCTGGAGTACAGGGGACGGGAATTCACCCCTCCACTTT,NA,TRBJ1-6,TRBV30,TRBD1
CASSFLEGSSYNSPLHF,TGTGCCAGCAGCTTCTTGGAGGGGAGCTCCTATAATTCACCCCTCCACTTT,NA,TRBJ1-6,TRBV5-6,NA
CASSSGQAQSNEKLFF,TGTGCCAGCAGCTCCGGACAGGCCCAGTCTAATGAAAAACTGTTTTTT,NA,TRBJ1-4,TRBV7-8,TRBD1
CASSLQGASSYNEQFF,TGTGCCAGCAGCCTTCAAGGGGCTAGCTCCTACAATGAGCAGTTCTTC,once,TRBJ2-1,TRBV5-5,NA
CASSQVPQGARTEAFF,TGTGCCAGCAGCCAGGTGCCTCAGGGGGCTCGCACTGAAGCTTTCTTT,NA,TRBJ1-1,TRBV4-2,TRBD1
CASRPPGTGNFGEQFF,TGCGCCAGCAGGCCTCCCGGGACAGGGAACTTCGGAGAGCAGTTCTTC,NA,TRBJ2-1,TRBV5-1,TRBD1
CASSPSGRRTGELFF,TGTGCCAGCAGCCCCTCCGGCAGGCGCACCGGGGAGCTGTTTTTT,once,TRBJ2-2,TRBV5-4,NA
CASSGTPTGGVGYTF,TGTGCCAGCAGCGGAACCCCGACGGGGGGCGTTGGCTACACCTTC,NA,TRBJ1-2,TRBV9,NA
CASSLALRGQGRETQYF,TGTGCCAGCAGCTTAGCGCTCAGGGGACAGGGACGGGAGACCCAGTACTTC,NA,TRBJ2-5,TRBV7-2,TRBD1
CASSQGTGWGYGYTF,TGTGCCAGCAGCCAAGGGACAGGCTGGGGCTATGGCTACACCTTC,once,TRBJ1-2,TRBV14,TRBD1
CASRLGGGRNQPQHF,TGTGCCAGCAGGCTGGGAGGGGGACGCAATCAGCCCCAGCATTTT,NA,TRBJ1-5,TRBV6-6,NA
CASSSSETQYF,TGTGCCAGCAGCTCATCAGAGACCCAGTACTTC,NA,TRBJ2-5,TRBV7-9,NA
CARSPPEQTRRYGYTF,TGTGCCAGAAGCCCGCCGGAGCAGACCCGTCGCTATGGCTACACCTTC,NA,TRBJ1-2,TRBV5-3,NA
CASSYSTDRPQHF,TGTGCCAGCAGTTACTCGACGGACAGGCCCCAGCATTTT,few,TRBJ1-5,TRBV6-6,NA
CASSQGWGGQPQHF,TGCGCCAGCAGCCAAGGCTGGGGGGGCCAGCCCCAGCATTTT,NA,TRBJ1-5,TRBV4-1,NA
CASSVSGQGPQPQHF,TGTGCCAGCAGTGTCTCGGGACAGGGACCTCAGCCCCAGCATTTT,NA,TRBJ1-5,TRBV2,TRBD1
CASSLNVADTQYF,TGTGCCAGCAGCTTAAACGTAGCTGATACGCAGTATTTT,NA,TRBJ2-3,TRBV7-7,NA
CATSDQTPTDTEAFF,TGTGCCACCAGTGATCAAACCCCGACAGACACTGAAGCTTTCTTT,NA,TRBJ1-1,TRBV24-1,NA
CASSFNNQPQHF,TGTGCCAGTAGTTTCAACAATCAGCCCCAGCATTTT,NA,TRBJ1-5,TRBV19,NA
CASSFRGTGELFF,TGTGCCAGCAGTTTCCGGGGAACCGGGGAGCTGTTTTTT,NA,TRBJ2-2,TRBV27,NA
CASSSDRANEQFF,TGTGCCAGCAGTTCGGACAGGGCCAATGAGCAGTTCTTC,NA,TRBJ2-1,TRBV6-5,TRBD1
CASSDSRIGVNYGYTF,TGTGCCAGCAGTGACTCGAGGATTGGAGTGAACTATGGCTACACCTTC,NA,TRBJ1-2,TRBV6-4,NA
CASSLQGAYGTEAFF,TGTGCCAGCAGCCTACAGGGGGCTTACGGCACTGAAGCTTTCTTT,NA,TRBJ1-1,TRBV28,TRBD1
CASSNPAARTEAFF,TGTGCCAGCAGTAACCCCGCCGCTAGAACTGAAGCTTTCTTT,once,TRBJ1-1,TRBV2,NA
CASSVSPYRGGLAGDTDTQYF,TGTGCCAGCAGCGTATCCCCCTACCGGGGAGGGCTAGCGGGGGACACAGATACGCAGTATTTT,few,TRBJ2-3,TRBV9,TRBD2
CASSLEAGGRSTDTQYF,TGTGCCAGCAGCTTAGAGGCAGGGGGCCGGAGCACAGATACGCAGTATTTT,NA,TRBJ2-3,TRBV7-8,TRBD1
CAEGQRDTGELFF,TGTGCGGAGGGACAGCGGGACACCGGGGAGCTGTTTTTT,NA,TRBJ2-2,TRBV6-5,NA